The T cell receptor (beta chain) described here comes from a study of T cells in Graves' hyperthyroidism and ophthalmopathy. RNA transcripts provided the source from which TCR beta CDR3 regions were amplified. First-round RT-PCR with HTBI primers amplified the TCR CDR3 region. From the multiplex PCR reads, TCRdb called clonotypes with MiXCR, one entry per CDR3 protein. This sample has approximately 400,000 distinct CDR3 sequences; less than 20% occur once, and the top ten carry 13% to 15%. The source material was blood. The TCR comes from a woman between 18 and 29 years old with Graves' hyperthyroidism.

In nucleotides, the CDR3 is TGTGCCAGCACGTCTTCAAGCGGGCGCCTCACAGATACGCAGTATTTT. It is translated as CASTSSSGRLTDTQYF. The chain joins TRBV5-4 to TRBJ2-3, with D maybe TRBD2 (6 bases). CDR3 length: 16 residues. Germline values: CDR1 SGHNT, CDR2 YYREEE (reference sequence). V dropped 6 bases and J dropped 2 bases, with 19 bases sitting between them.